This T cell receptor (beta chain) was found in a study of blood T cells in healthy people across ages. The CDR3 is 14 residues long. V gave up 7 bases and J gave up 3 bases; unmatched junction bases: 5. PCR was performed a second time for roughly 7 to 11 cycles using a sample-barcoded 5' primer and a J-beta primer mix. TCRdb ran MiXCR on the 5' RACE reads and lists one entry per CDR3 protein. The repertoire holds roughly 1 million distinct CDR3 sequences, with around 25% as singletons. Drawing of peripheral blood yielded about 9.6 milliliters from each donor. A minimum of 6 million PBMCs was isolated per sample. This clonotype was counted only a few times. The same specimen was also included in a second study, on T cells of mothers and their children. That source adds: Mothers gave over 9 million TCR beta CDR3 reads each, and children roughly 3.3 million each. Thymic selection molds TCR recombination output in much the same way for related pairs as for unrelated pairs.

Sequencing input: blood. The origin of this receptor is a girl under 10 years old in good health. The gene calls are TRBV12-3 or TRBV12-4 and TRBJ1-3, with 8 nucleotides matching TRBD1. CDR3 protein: CASNQGAIGNTIYF. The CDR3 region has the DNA TGTGCCAGCAATCAGGGGGCAATTGGAAACACCATATATTTT.